The following is a T cell receptor beta chain sequence with its context. The entry originates in a study of blood T cell repertoires in COVID-19. Study-wide background: Acute and convalescent COVID-19 specimens originated in the United States, Italy and Spain. Sample material is recorded as cDNA or gDNA derived from T cells, B-cell-depleted T cells, or PBMCs.

In the study's own analysis: For nucleated cells, counts were estimated from reference gene primer amplification. Data came from immunoSEQ multiplex PCR; TCRdb stores just in-frame clones and leaves some out. That table furnishes V, J and clone size, whereas the DNA furnished D and trimming. The sample has about 330,000 clones; around 82% are singletons. The CDR3 is 13 amino acids. After removal of 5 bases from V and 7 bases from J, the junction contained 5 bases not matched to a gene. Germline lookup yields CDR1 KGHSH and CDR2 LQKENI. The J gene is TRBJ2-1, the V gene TRBV18, with TRBD1 matching 7 bases. The TCR originated in a woman aged 45-65 years with acute or convalescent COVID-19. The sample taken for sequencing was peripheral blood. The CDR3 DNA follows: TGTGCCAGCTCATGGCAGGGGGATAATGAGCAGTTCTTC. Amino acids: CASSWQGDNEQFF. Full variable domain (missing parts from reference TRBV18 and TRBJ2-1): NAGVMQNPRHLVRRRGQEARLRCSPMKGHSHVYWYRQLPEEGLKFMVYLQKENIIDESGMPKERFSAEFPKEGPSILRIQQVVRGDSAAYFCASSWQGDNEQFFGPGTRLTVL.